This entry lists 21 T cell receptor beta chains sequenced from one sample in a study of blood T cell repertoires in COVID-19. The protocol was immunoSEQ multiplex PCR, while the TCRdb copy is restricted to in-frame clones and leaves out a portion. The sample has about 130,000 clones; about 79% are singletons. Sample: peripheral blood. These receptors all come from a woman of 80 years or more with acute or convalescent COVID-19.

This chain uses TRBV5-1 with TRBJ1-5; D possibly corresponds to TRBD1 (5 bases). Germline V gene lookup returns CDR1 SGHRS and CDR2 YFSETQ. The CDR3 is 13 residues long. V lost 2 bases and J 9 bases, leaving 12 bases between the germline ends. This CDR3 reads CASSFEGDRPQHF. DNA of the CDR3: TGCGCCAGCAGCTTTGAAGGGGATAGGCCCCAGCATTTT.

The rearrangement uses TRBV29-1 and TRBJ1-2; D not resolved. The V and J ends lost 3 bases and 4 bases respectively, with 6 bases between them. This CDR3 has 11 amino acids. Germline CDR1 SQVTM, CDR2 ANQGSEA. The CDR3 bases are TGCAGCGTTGATCAGCGCTATGGCTACACCTTC. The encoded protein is CSVDQRYGYTF.

The CDR3 sequence: CASSAVEGDQPQHF. The DNA for the CDR3 is TGCGCCAGCAGCGCTGTGGAGGGTGATCAGCCCCAGCATTTT. The chain combines TRBV5-1 with TRBJ1-5; D gene uncertain. The CDR3 is 14 amino acids. The V gene lost 4 bases and the J gene lost 5 bases, with 13 bases spanning the gap. Per the germline V gene, CDR1 is SGHRS and CDR2 is YFSETQ.

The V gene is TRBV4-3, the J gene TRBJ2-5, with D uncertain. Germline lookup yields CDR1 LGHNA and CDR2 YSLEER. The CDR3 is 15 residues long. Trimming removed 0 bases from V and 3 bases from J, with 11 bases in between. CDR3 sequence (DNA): TGCGCCAGCAGCCAAGAACGAGGCAGAGAAGAGACCCAGTACTTC. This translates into CASSQERGREETQYF.

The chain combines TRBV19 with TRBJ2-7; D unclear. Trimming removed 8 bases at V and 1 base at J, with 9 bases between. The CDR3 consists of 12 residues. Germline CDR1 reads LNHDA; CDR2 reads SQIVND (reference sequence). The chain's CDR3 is CASSDPSYEQYF. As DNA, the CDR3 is TGTGCCAGTTCAGATCCTTCCTACGAGCAGTACTTC.

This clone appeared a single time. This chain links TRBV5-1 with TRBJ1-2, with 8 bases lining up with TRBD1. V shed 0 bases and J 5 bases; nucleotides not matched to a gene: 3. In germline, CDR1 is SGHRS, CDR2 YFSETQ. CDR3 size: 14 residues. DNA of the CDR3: TGCGCCAGCAGCTTGGTGGACAGGGCGTATGGCTACACCTTC. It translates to CASSLVDRAYGYTF.

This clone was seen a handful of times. The CDR3, as DNA: TGTGCCAGTAGTATGAGCTTGGGACAGGGGAACCCCAATACTGAAGCTTTCTTT. As protein: CASSMSLGQGNPNTEAFF. This chain links TRBV19 with TRBJ1-1; TRBD1 aligns across 10 bases. With 3 bases clipped from V and 5 bases from J, the junction kept 15 bases outside the gene matches. CDR3 length equals 18 residues. Germline lookup yields CDR1 LNHDA and CDR2 SQIVND (reference sequence).

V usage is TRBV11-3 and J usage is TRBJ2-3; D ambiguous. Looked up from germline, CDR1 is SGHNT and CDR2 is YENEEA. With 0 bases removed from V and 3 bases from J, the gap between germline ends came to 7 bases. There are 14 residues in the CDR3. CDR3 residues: CASSLDSRTDTQYF. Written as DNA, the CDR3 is TGTGCCAGCAGCTTAGATTCCCGGACAGATACGCAGTATTTT.

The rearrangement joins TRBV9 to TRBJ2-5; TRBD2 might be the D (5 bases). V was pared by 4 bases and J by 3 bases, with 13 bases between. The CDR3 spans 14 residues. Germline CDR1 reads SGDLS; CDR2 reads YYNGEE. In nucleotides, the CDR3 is TGTGCCAGCAGCCCCGAACTAGTTAAAGAGACCCAGTACTTC. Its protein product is CASSPELVKETQYF.

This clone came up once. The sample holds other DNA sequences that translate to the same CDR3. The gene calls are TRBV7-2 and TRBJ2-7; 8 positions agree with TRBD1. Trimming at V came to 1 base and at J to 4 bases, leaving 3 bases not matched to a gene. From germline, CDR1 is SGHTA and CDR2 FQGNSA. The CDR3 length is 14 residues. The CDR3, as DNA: TGTGCCAGCAGCTTAGATCAGGGGGCTTACGAGCAGTACTTC. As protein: CASSLDQGAYEQYF.

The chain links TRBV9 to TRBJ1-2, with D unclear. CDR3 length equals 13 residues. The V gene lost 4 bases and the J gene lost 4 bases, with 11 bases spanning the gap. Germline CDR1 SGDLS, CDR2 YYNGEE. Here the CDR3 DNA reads TGTGCCAGCAGCCGTAAGGGAGGCTATGGCTACACCTTC. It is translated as CASSRKGGYGYTF.

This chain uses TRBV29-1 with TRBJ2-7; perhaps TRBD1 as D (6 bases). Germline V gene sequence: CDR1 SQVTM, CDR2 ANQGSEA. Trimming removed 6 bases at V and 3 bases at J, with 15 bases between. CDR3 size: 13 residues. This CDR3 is CSVITVQGYEQYF. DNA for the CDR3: TGCAGCGTCATTACGGTACAGGGCTACGAGCAGTACTTC.

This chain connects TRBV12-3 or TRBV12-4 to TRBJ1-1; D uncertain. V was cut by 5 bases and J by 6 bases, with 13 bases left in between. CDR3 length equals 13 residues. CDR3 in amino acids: CASSRAVRAEAFF. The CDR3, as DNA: TGTGCCAGCAGTAGGGCCGTGAGGGCTGAAGCTTTCTTT.

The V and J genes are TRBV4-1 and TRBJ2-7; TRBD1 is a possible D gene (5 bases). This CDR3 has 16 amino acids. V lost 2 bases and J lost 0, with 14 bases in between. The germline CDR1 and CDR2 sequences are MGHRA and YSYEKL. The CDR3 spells CASSQFLGDSSYEQYF. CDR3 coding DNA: TGCGCCAGCAGCCAATTTCTTGGCGACAGCTCCTACGAGCAGTACTTC.

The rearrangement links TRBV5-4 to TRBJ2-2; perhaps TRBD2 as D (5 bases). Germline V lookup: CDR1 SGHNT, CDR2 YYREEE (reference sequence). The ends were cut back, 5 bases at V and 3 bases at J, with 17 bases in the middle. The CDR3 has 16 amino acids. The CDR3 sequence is CASSRDTTGYTGELFF. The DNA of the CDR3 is TGTGCCAGCAGTCGCGACACTACGGGGTACACCGGGGAGCTGTTTTTT.

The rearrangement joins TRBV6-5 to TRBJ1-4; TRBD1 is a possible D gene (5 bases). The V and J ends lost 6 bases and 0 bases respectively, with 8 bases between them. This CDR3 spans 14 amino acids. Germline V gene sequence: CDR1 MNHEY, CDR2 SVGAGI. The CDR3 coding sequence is TGTGCCAGCAGGGACATCACAACTAATGAAAAACTGTTTTTT. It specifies CASRDITTNEKLFF.

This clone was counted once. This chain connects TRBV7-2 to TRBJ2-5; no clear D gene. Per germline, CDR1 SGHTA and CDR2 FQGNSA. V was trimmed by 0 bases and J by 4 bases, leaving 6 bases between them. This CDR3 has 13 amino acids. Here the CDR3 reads CASSLALAETQYF. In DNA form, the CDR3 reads TGTGCCAGCAGCTTAGCTTTAGCAGAGACCCAGTACTTC.

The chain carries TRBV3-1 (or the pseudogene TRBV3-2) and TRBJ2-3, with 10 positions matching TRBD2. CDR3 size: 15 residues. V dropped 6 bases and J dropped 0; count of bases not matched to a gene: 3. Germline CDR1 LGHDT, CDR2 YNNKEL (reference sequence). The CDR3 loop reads CASSPSGGSTDTQYF. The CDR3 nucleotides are TGTGCCAGCAGTCCTAGCGGGGGAAGCACAGATACGCAGTATTTT.

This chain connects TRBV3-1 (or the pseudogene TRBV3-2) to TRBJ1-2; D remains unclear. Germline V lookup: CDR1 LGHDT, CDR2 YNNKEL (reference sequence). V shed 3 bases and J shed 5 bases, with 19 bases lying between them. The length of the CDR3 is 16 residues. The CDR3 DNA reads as TGTGCCAGCAGCCAGACCTTCTTCGAGGGAAGGTATGGCTACACCTTC. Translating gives CASSQTFFEGRYGYTF.

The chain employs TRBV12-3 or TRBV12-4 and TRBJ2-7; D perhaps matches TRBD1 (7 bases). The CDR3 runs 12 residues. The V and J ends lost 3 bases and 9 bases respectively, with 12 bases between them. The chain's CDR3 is CASSFQGGVQYF. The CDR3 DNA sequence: TGTGCCAGCAGTTTTCAGGGGGGCGTGCAGTACTTC.

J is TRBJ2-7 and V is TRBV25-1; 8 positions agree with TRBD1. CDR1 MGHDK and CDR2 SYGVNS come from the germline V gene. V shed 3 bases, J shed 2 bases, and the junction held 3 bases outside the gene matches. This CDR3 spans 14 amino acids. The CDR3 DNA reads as TGTGCCAGCAGTGACGACAGGGGCGCCTACGAGCAGTACTTC. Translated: CASSDDRGAYEQYF.